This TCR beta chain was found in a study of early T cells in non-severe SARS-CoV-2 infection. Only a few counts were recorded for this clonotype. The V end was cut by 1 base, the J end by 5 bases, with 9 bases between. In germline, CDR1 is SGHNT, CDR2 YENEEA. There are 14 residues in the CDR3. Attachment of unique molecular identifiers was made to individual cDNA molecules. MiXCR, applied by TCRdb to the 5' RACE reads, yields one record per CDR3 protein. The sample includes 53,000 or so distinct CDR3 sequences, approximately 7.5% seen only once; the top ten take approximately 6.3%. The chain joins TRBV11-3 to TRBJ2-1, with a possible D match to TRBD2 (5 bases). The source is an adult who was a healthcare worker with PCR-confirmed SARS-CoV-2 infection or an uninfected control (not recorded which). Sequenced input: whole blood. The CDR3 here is CASSLVSGDNEQFF. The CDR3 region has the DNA TGTGCCAGCAGCTTAGTGTCCGGGGACAATGAGCAGTTCTTC. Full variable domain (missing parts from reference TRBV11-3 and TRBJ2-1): EAGVVQSPRYKIIEKKQPVAFWCNPISGHNTLYWYLQNLGQGPELLIRYENEEAVDDSQLPKDRFSAERLKGVDSTLKIQPAELGDSAVYLCASSLVSGDNEQFFGPGTRLTVL.